The present TCR beta chain was sequenced within a study of blood T cell repertoires in COVID-19. Study information: COVID-19 samples from acute and convalescent phases originated in the United States, Italy and Spain. The cDNA or gDNA used as material had been derived from T cells, B-cell-depleted T cells, or PBMCs.

As processed by the authors: Reference gene primer amplification in the assay estimated nucleated cell counts. Libraries were prepared by immunoSEQ multiplex PCR; TCRdb keeps only in-frame clonotypes and omits some of them. The V and J calls and clone size are taken from that table; D and trimming were inferred from the DNA. The sample lists about 260,000 clones, about 85% occurring once. This receptor was identified in a man in his sixties who had recovered from COVID-19. The sample was peripheral blood.

The CDR3 loop reads CASSRQGSTGTGNYGYTF. The CDR3 nucleotides read TGTGCCAGCAGCCGCCAAGGATCAACCGGGACAGGGAACTATGGCTACACCTTC. The rearrangement links TRBV3-1 (or the pseudogene TRBV3-2) to TRBJ1-2; TRBD1 agrees at 9 bases. Trimming at V came to 4 bases and at J to 2 bases, leaving 14 bases not matched to a gene. Germline CDR1 reads LGHDT; CDR2 reads YNNKEL (reference sequence). The CDR3 is 18 residues long.